This T cell receptor (beta chain) was sequenced during a study of T cells in localized non-small cell lung cancer (dated by TCRdb to between 2020 and 2021). Context from the whole study: The study analyzed T cell repertoires of under 250 early-stage NSCLC patients, comparing tumors and uninvolved tumor-adjacent lungs. The mean age of the NSCLC patients was around 67 years, with about 130 men and nearly 110 women. All 230 or so NSCLC patients in the cohort were treatment-naive and had localized lung tumors that were resected.

At diagnosis, peripheral blood, uninvolved tumor-adjacent lung and tumor were collected and were preserved as a mix of fresh-frozen and FFPE material. Blood samples were analyzed as peripheral blood mononuclear cells for TCR repertoire profiling. The sample holds one count of this clone. The clone's antigen remains unknown. Nothing much larger sits one base from this clone, and base qualities are not available. The immunoSEQ Assay was used to sequence TCR beta CDR3 regions from DNA. In the source study's methods: T cell density was computed as TCR beta template counts normalized to usable DNA estimated by amplifying housekeeping genes. Using the preseqR package, richness was estimated by extrapolating to 120,000 templates for tissue samples and 400,000 templates for PBMC samples. Clonality was taken to be one minus Pielou's evenness. Tissue-enriched TCRs were identified by differential abundance testing using productive amino-acid clonotypes, minimum total count 5 and alpha 0.1. The Jaccard Index and the Morisita Overlap Index were used to quantify repertoire overlap between compartments. GLIPH grouped TCR beta CDR3s together with public tetramer-defined viral CDR3s, and a viral motif had to include at least three viral sequences and also show V-gene enrichment. Held by TCRdb, this immuneACCESS table contains in-frame sequences only and omits some clones. Under half of the omission traces to an unresolved V gene where checked; the cause of the rest is unknown. V, J and clone size were drawn from that table, and D and trimming were deduced from the DNA. The sample table holds about 59,000 clones, of which 80% to 90% were seen once. The leading ten clones occupy roughly a fifth of the sample.

V ends up 7 bases short and J 7 bases short, with an unmatched junction base count of 26. The CDR3 starts with the cysteine, ends with the phenylalanine, and has 19 residues. The kept DNA is CDR3 alone, 57 bases in frame from the first base. CDR1 and CDR2 are drawn from the germline V gene: MDHEN, SYDVKM. General conclusions and limits of the study: Multi-region tumor sequencing was not performed, so intratumor heterogeneity could not be excluded. Uninvolved tumor-adjacent lung showed the highest T cell clonality, higher than tumor, which suggests more focused antigenic responses in the uninvolved tumor-adjacent lung. Longer overall survival was associated with higher T cell density in blood, whereas shorter survival was associated with higher clonality in adjacent lung. A median of approximately 50 of the top 100 tumor clones turned up in the paired uninvolved adjacent lung, and under 30 of those clones also ranked among the top 100 of that same adjacent lung. Because of the exploratory design, TCR variables were selected using unadjusted p-values without false-discovery rate correction.

The sample consisted of peripheral blood, taken before any cancer treatment. The source of this sequence is a man between 40 and 75 years old with stage I squamous cell lung carcinoma. The chain links TRBV28 with TRBJ1-2; 8 bases in the junction line up with TRBD1. The DNA sequence reads TGTGCCAGCAACCCGATAAAATCCGCCCCCTGGGACAGGTTGAGTGGCTACACCTTC. It codes for CASNPIKSAPWDRLSGYTF.